This TCR beta chain is from a study of T cell changes during pregnancy in multiple sclerosis. The CDR3 is 15 amino acids. Trimming removed 4 bases from V and 5 bases from J; junction bases left unmatched: 11. The V gene's germline CDR1 is SGHNT and CDR2 YYREEE (reference sequence). Profiled with immunoSEQ multiplex PCR; TCRdb holds only in-frame clones, not every one. This repertoire shows tens of thousands of clones, approximately 90% found once; its top ten account for roughly 0.21%. The specimen comprised CD4+ T cells from peripheral blood mononuclear cells, sampled before pregnancy. The chain combines TRBV5-4 with TRBJ2-5; 7 bases align to TRBD2. The origin of this receptor is a female donor with multiple sclerosis, enrolled in a pregnancy study. The CDR3 spells CASSQNSGGVETQYF. The CDR3 bases are TGTGCCAGCAGCCAAAATAGTGGGGGGGTTGAGACCCAGTACTTC.